Below, 32 T cell receptor beta chains from the same sample are listed, as sequenced in a study of a mutant IDH1 vaccine in newly diagnosed glioma. Documented time point: week 11, during vaccination. The vaccine gave 300 ug of a 20-mer mutant IDH1 peptide subcutaneously per dose. TCRdb's copy holds only in-frame clones and misses some; the assay was immunoSEQ multiplex PCR. Here the sample spans around 31,000 clones, 85% to 90% being singletons. These TCRs are of unknown antigen specificity. The sequencing used PBMCs, collected from a glioma patient whose treatment included an IDH1 peptide vaccine. The receptor source for this set is a man between 18 and 35 years old with glioma.

V gene TRBV6-1 combines with J gene TRBJ2-2, with no clear D. V lost 4 bases, J lost 1 base, and 7 bases lay in between. The CDR3 loop spans 14 amino acids. The V gene's germline CDR1 is MNHNS and CDR2 SASEGT. CDR3 nucleotide sequence: TGTGCCAGCAGTGGACTTGAGAACACCGGGGAGCTGTTTTTT. Protein product: CASSGLENTGELFF.

The V call is TRBV28, the J call TRBJ1-5; 8 bases agree with TRBD1. Trimming cost V 3 bases and J 2 bases; bases outside gene matches: 0. This CDR3 region has 14 residues. CDR1 and CDR2 from the germline V gene are MDHEN and SYDVKM. In nucleotides, the CDR3 is TGTGCCAGCAGTTTGACAGGGGGCAATCAGCCCCAGCATTTT. It yields the protein CASSLTGGNQPQHF.

The chain has TRBV4-3 and TRBJ2-4; 8 positions match TRBD1. The CDR3 is 14 amino acids. CDR1 is LGHNA and CDR2 is YSLEER in the germline V gene. The junction had 6 bases not matched to a gene; V was cut back by 3 bases and J by 8 bases. In DNA, the CDR3 is TGCGCCAGCAGCCACAGGACAGGGTCGGACATTCAGTACTTC. This translates into CASSHRTGSDIQYF.

This rearrangement joins TRBV4-3 to TRBJ1-1; 7 bases align to TRBD1. With 3 bases clipped from V and 5 bases from J, the junction kept 9 bases outside the gene matches. The germline V gene encodes CDR1 LGHNA and CDR2 YSLEER. The CDR3 runs 15 residues. The CDR3 region has the DNA TGCGCCAGCAGCCAGGAGGGGTTACAGGGGACTGAAGCTTTCTTT. The encoded protein is CASSQEGLQGTEAFF.

The V gene is TRBV5-5, the J gene TRBJ2-7; no clear D. The CDR3 consists of 14 residues. Deletions cut 0 bases from V and 1 base from J, with 8 bases between. The V gene's germline CDR1 is SGHKS and CDR2 YYEKEE (reference sequence). The CDR3 bases are TGTGCCAGCAGCTTGGAATGGGGATCCTACGAGCAGTACTTC. Residues: CASSLEWGSYEQYF.

The chain has TRBV6-1 and TRBJ2-1; D not certain. Trimming stripped 7 bases from V and 0 bases from J, with 10 bases between. The CDR3 is 14 residues long. CDR1 MNHNS and CDR2 SASEGT come from the germline V gene. The CDR3 DNA reads TGTGCCAGCACCCAGGAAAGCTCCTACAATGAGCAGTTCTTC. Residues: CASTQESSYNEQFF.

This chain uses TRBV28 with TRBJ1-4, with 7 nucleotides matching TRBD1. CDR1 and CDR2 from the germline V gene are MDHEN and SYDVKM. The CDR3 extends over 13 amino acids. V shed 4 bases and J 4 bases; nucleotides not matched to a gene: 0. CDR3 DNA: TGTGCCAGCAGTTACAGGGGTAATGAAAAACTGTTTTTT. This sequence encodes CASSYRGNEKLFF. Filled out from reference TRBV28 and TRBJ1-4, the complete variable domain reads DVKVTQSSRYLVKRTGEKVFLECVQDMDHENMFWYRQDPGLGLRLIYFSYDVKMKEKGDIPEGYSVSREKKERFSLILESASTNQTSMYLCASSYRGNEKLFFGSGTQLSVL.

In this sample, this clone turned up once. The gene calls are TRBV30 and TRBJ2-7; D uncertain. This CDR3 contains 14 residues. Germline CDR1 reads GTSNPN; CDR2 reads SVGIG (reference sequence). V was shortened by 5 bases and J by 1 base, with 15 bases between the two germline ends. The CDR3 loop reads CAWGPGLGSYEQYF. The CDR3 DNA sequence: TGTGCCTGGGGACCGGGCCTTGGATCCTACGAGCAGTACTTC.

The chain is built from TRBV5-1 and TRBJ1-1; D might be TRBD1 (5 bases). CDR3 length: 15 residues. Per germline, CDR1 SGHRS and CDR2 YFSETQ. V was clipped by 4 bases and J by 0 bases, with 13 bases between them. The CDR3 DNA is TGCGCCAGCAGCCTCGGGGGTACTTTGAACACTGAAGCTTTCTTT. Translation: CASSLGGTLNTEAFF.

The gene calls are TRBV19 and TRBJ2-1; D is unclear. Per the germline V gene, CDR1 is LNHDA and CDR2 is SQIVND (reference sequence). The V and J ends lost 3 bases and 5 bases respectively, with 8 bases between them. This CDR3 contains 13 residues. The CDR3 DNA is TGTGCCAGTAGTATGGGCAGAAACAATGAGCAGTTCTTC. Translation gives CASSMGRNNEQFF.

The rearrangement uses TRBV10-3 and TRBJ2-1; D might be TRBD1 (5 bases). The germline V gene encodes CDR1 ENHRY and CDR2 SYGVKD. The CDR3 covers 16 residues. Trimming took off 4 bases at V and 9 bases at J, with 22 bases between the two ends. CDR3: CAISASTVYGRIEQFF. The CDR3 DNA is TGTGCCATCAGTGCGTCGACAGTCTACGGGCGGATTGAGCAGTTCTTC.

The rearrangement uses TRBV5-4 and TRBJ1-2, with D unclear. Germline CDR1 reads SGHNT; CDR2 reads YYREEE (reference sequence). Deletions cut 0 bases from V and 6 bases from J, with 3 bases between. The CDR3 covers 11 residues. Here the CDR3 reads CASSLENGYTF. The DNA for the CDR3 is TGTGCCAGCAGCTTGGAAAATGGCTACACCTTC.

The CDR3 nucleotides are TGTGCCAGCAGCTTGGCTAGCGGGAGGGTGGATGAGCAGTTCTTC. Residues: CASSLASGRVDEQFF. The gene calls are TRBV5-6 and TRBJ2-1; 12 nucleotides align to TRBD2. CDR3 size: 15 residues. After removal of 0 bases from V and 8 bases from J, the junction contained 3 bases not matched to a gene. CDR1 and CDR2 (germline): SGHDT, YYEEEE.

This chain links TRBV6-6 with TRBJ2-3, with 7 bases matching TRBD1. Losses at the gene ends were 7 bases for V and 2 bases for J; bases not matched to a gene: 6. Germline CDR1 MNHNY, CDR2 SVGAGI (reference sequence). CDR3 length: 14 amino acids. CDR3 region: CASNRQGPTDTQYF. The CDR3 coding sequence is TGTGCCAGCAACCGACAGGGTCCCACAGATACGCAGTATTTT.

The CDR3 coding sequence is TGCAGCGTTGAGGACCCAGGGGAAGCTTTCTTT. Its protein is CSVEDPGEAFF. This chain links TRBV29-1 with TRBJ1-1; weak D call: TRBD1 (5 bases). Germline values: CDR1 SQVTM, CDR2 ANQGSEA. This CDR3 has 11 residues. Trimming shortened V by 3 bases and J by 8 bases, and 10 bases separated the two germline ends.

The rearrangement joins TRBV19 to TRBJ2-1; unclear D gene. The length of the CDR3 is 16 residues. The germline gives CDR1 LNHDA, CDR2 SQIVND (reference sequence). The V end was cut by 5 bases, the J end by 0 bases, with 14 bases between. The CDR3 protein is CASSWSTSSSYNEQFF. In DNA form, the CDR3 reads TGTGCCAGTAGTTGGAGTACCTCGAGCTCCTACAATGAGCAGTTCTTC.

This CDR3 reads CAWSGGLAGDNEQFF. For the CDR3, the DNA is TGTGCCTGGAGTGGAGGGCTAGCGGGAGATAATGAGCAGTTCTTC. This rearrangement joins TRBV30 to TRBJ2-1, with 10 nucleotides matching TRBD2. The CDR3 consists of 15 residues. From germline, CDR1 is GTSNPN and CDR2 SVGIG (reference sequence). J lost 7 bases, V lost 1 base, and 7 bases had no gene match.

The chain employs TRBV7-2 and TRBJ2-5; a possible D gene is TRBD2 (6 bases). Looked up from germline, CDR1 is SGHTA and CDR2 is FQGNSA. The CDR3 loop spans 14 amino acids. Trimming shortened V by 2 bases and J by 4 bases, and 11 bases separated the two germline ends. DNA for the CDR3: TGTGCCAGCAGCTTAAGGCAGGGAGGAGAGACCCAGTACTTC. Translating gives CASSLRQGGETQYF.

The V and J genes are TRBV4-1 and TRBJ2-7; 12 bases fit TRBD2. The CDR3 totals 15 residues. V lost 5 bases and J lost 3; bases outside the gene matches: 5. CDR1 MGHRA and CDR2 YSYEKL come from the germline V gene. In nucleotides, the CDR3 is TGCGCCAGCAGCTCCGGACTAGCGGGAAGCTACGAGCAGTACTTC. Its translation is CASSSGLAGSYEQYF.

The chain employs TRBV30 and TRBJ1-3; unclear D gene. Trimming took off 0 bases at V and 0 bases at J, with 18 bases between the two ends. CDR1 is GTSNPN and CDR2 is SVGIG in the germline V gene (reference sequence). CDR3 length: 18 amino acids. Written as DNA, the CDR3 is TGTGCCTGGAGTGTAAGGTTGGGCGACTGGAGCTCTGGAAACACCATATATTTT. Amino acid sequence: CAWSVRLGDWSSGNTIYF.

Only one count was recorded for this clone. The chain joins TRBV4-3 to TRBJ1-3; 7 bases are shared with TRBD1. Germline CDR1 LGHNA, CDR2 YSLEER. V was pared by 5 bases and J by 0 bases, with 7 bases of the junction left unmatched. CDR3 size: 16 residues. The CDR3 protein is CASSWQGQSSGNTIYF. CDR3 DNA: TGCGCCAGCAGCTGGCAGGGACAGAGCTCTGGAAACACCATATATTTT.

This sequence joins TRBV18 and TRBJ2-5, with D hard to call. The germline CDR1 and CDR2 sequences are KGHSH and LQKENI. The CDR3 has 12 residues. Trimming pared 3 bases from V and 11 bases from J, leaving 13 bases between. The CDR3: CASSPVSGQQYF. CDR3 nucleotides: TGTGCCAGCTCACCGGTCTCCGGGCAACAGTACTTC.

The DNA of the CDR3 is TGCGCCAGCAGCCAAGTCACGAGCGGAGGGGTAAGGAACACTGAAGCTTTCTTT. It encodes CASSQVTSGGVRNTEAFF. The V gene is TRBV4-1, the J gene TRBJ1-1; maybe TRBD1 (5 bases). CDR1 MGHRA and CDR2 YSYEKL come from the germline V gene. The V and J ends lost 1 base and 1 base respectively, with 19 bases between them. The CDR3 has 18 amino acids.

This sequence joins TRBV7-2 and TRBJ2-3; 10 nucleotides match TRBD1. Trimming at V came to 5 bases and at J to 3 bases, leaving 2 bases not matched to a gene. The CDR3 has 14 amino acids. Germline CDR1 SGHTA, CDR2 FQGNSA. CDR3 region: CASSRDRGTDTQYF. In DNA, the CDR3 is TGTGCCAGCAGCCGGGACAGGGGTACAGATACGCAGTATTTT.

The V call is TRBV4-1, the J call TRBJ1-1, with a weak D call TRBD1 (5 bases). The germline V and J ends were trimmed by 0 bases and 5 bases, with 13 bases remaining between them. Germline-derived CDR1 and CDR2 are MGHRA and YSYEKL. The CDR3 runs to 15 residues. In DNA, the CDR3 is TGCGCCAGCAGCCAAGAGAGGCAGGGTCGGACTGAAGCTTTCTTT. This codes for CASSQERQGRTEAFF.

The chain has TRBV5-1 and TRBJ2-1; D gene ambiguous. V lost 0 bases, J lost 3 bases, and 7 bases lay in between. CDR1 is SGHRS and CDR2 is YFSETQ in the germline V gene. The CDR3 has 14 amino acids. This CDR3 is CASSLGAYYNEQFF. Written as DNA, the CDR3 is TGCGCCAGCAGCTTGGGAGCTTACTACAATGAGCAGTTCTTC. Looking up the rest from reference TRBV5-1 and TRBJ2-1 gives the full variable domain: KAGVTQTPRYLIKTRGQQVTLSCSPISGHRSVSWYQQTPGQGLQFLFEYFSETQRNKGNFPGRFSGRQFSNSRSEMNVSTLELGDSALYLCASSLGAYYNEQFFGPGTRLTVL.

The genes are TRBV5-6 and TRBJ2-7; no definite D call. Germline assignment: CDR1 SGHDT and CDR2 YYEEEE. Deletions cut 0 bases from V and 6 bases from J, with 10 bases between. This CDR3 has 13 residues. CDR3 coding DNA: TGTGCCAGCAGCTTGGCCCTCCGGAGCGAGCAGTACTTC. Its translation: CASSLALRSEQYF.

This clone was seen a handful of times. V gene TRBV7-2 combines with J gene TRBJ1-1; 8 bases fit TRBD1. The V and J ends lost 7 bases and 0 bases, in that order; junction bases with no gene match: 4. Germline CDR1 reads SGHTA; CDR2 reads FQGNSA. This CDR3 spans 14 amino acids. CDR3 DNA sequence: TGTGCCAGCATCCGGACAGGGATGAACACTGAAGCTTTCTTT. It encodes CASIRTGMNTEAFF.

The J gene is TRBJ2-3, the V gene TRBV7-8, with 7 bases lining up with TRBD1. V gave up 5 bases and J gave up 0 bases; unmatched junction bases: 14. CDR3 size: 18 residues. Germline values: CDR1 SGHVS, CDR2 FQNEAQ. For the CDR3, the DNA is TGTGCCAGCAGCCCCCTGAGGGGGCGGAGATCTAGCACAGATACGCAGTATTTT. It codes for CASSPLRGRRSSTDTQYF.

This chain links TRBV6-6 with TRBJ2-5, with 8 bases that match TRBD1. Per the germline V gene, CDR1 is MNHNY and CDR2 is SVGAGI (reference sequence). The CDR3 consists of 14 residues. V gave up 5 bases and J gave up 4 bases; unmatched junction bases: 6. CDR3 amino acids: CASSRTGGTETQYF. CDR3 bases: TGTGCCAGCAGTAGAACAGGGGGAACAGAGACCCAGTACTTC.

The chain employs TRBV5-4 and TRBJ2-1, with 9 bases fitting TRBD2. The V gene end was trimmed by 1 base and the J gene end by 7 bases; junction bases not matched to a gene: 6. The germline CDR1 and CDR2 sequences are SGHNT and YYREEE (reference sequence). There are 15 residues in the CDR3. CDR3 sequence (DNA): TGTGCCAGCAGCTTGACGGCGGGAGGGCGAAATGAGCAGTTCTTC. It encodes CASSLTAGGRNEQFF.

The V and J genes are TRBV11-2 and TRBJ1-5; D is unclear. CDR3 length equals 13 residues. Trimming left V 1 base short and J 5 bases short, with 6 bases between. Germline V gives CDR1 SGHAT, CDR2 FQNNGV. This CDR3 reads CASSLGSYQPQHF. The CDR3 region has the DNA TGTGCCAGCAGCTTAGGGTCATATCAGCCCCAGCATTTT.